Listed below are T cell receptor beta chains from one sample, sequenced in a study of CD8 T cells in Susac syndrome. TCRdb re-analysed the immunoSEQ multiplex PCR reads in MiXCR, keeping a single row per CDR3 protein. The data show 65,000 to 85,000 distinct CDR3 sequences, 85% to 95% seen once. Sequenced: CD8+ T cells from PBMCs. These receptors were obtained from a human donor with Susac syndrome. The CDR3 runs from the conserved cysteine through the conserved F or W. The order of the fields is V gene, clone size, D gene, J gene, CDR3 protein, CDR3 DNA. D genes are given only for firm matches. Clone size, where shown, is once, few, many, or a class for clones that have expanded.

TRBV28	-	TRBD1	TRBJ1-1	CASSQPGQVNTEAFF	TGTGCCAGCAGTCAACCGGGACAGGTTAACACTGAAGCTTTCTTT
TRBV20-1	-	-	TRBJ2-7	CSARDLRASSYEQYF	TGCAGTGCTAGAGATCTCAGGGCCAGCTCCTACGAGCAGTACTTC
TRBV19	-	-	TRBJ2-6	CASSITRASGANVLTF	TGTGCCAGTAGTATCACCAGGGCATCTGGGGCCAACGTCCTGACTTTC
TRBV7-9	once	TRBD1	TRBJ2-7	CASSLSQGAYEQYF	TGTGCCAGCAGCCTCTCACAGGGGGCTTACGAGCAGTACTTC
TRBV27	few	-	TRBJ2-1	CASSLEGYNEQFF	TGTGCCAGCAGTTTAGAGGGGTACAATGAGCAGTTCTTC
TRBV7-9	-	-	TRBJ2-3	CASSRRDGNTDTQYF	TGTGCCAGCAGCCGAAGGGACGGAAACACAGATACGCAGTATTTT
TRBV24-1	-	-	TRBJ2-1	CATSDPTGLYEQFF	TGTGCCACCAGTGATCCCACGGGACTGTACGAGCAGTTCTTC
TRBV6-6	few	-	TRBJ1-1	CASSPPDRLNTEAFF	TGTGCCAGCAGCCCCCCCGACAGATTGAACACTGAAGCTTTCTTT
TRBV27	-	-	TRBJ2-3	CASSLSKGGNTQYF	TGTGCCAGCAGTTTATCAAAAGGGGGAAATACGCAGTATTTT
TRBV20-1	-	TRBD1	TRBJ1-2	CSARVGTGWYGYTF	TGCAGTGCTAGGGTCGGGACAGGCTGGTATGGCTACACCTTC
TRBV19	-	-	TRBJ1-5	CASSIGQGNQPQHF	TGTGCCAGTAGTATTGGGCAGGGCAATCAGCCCCAGCATTTT
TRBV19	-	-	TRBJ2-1	CASSHGSSYNEQFF	TGTGCCAGTTCCCACGGATCTTCCTACAATGAGCAGTTCTTC
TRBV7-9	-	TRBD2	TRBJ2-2	CASSLGLAFGELFF	TGTGCCAGCAGCTTAGGACTAGCCTTCGGGGAGCTGTTTTTT
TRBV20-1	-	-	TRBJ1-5	CSARDSEQGLNQPQHF	TGCAGTGCTAGAGATTCTGAACAAGGGCTCAATCAGCCCCAGCATTTT
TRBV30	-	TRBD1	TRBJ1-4	CAWSWDRGGKLFF	TGTGCCTGGAGTTGGGACAGGGGGGGAAAACTGTTTTTT
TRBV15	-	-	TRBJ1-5	CATSRQDSNQPQHF	TGTGCCACCAGCAGACAGGATAGCAATCAGCCCCAGCATTTT
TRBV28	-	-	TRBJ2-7	CASSSHSETYEQYF	TGTGCCAGCAGTTCCCATTCAGAGACTTACGAGCAGTACTTC
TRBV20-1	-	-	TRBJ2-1	CSARAGRNYNEQFF	TGCAGTGCTAGAGCGGGACGTAACTACAATGAGCAGTTCTTC